This TCR beta chain came from a study of CXCR3-negative and CXCR3-positive naive CD8 T cells. General study results and limits: Naive CXCR3-negative and CXCR3-positive cells had similar TRBV-TRBJ usage; memory differed.

As to this clonotype: Its specificity is not known.

Carrying UMI labels, the TRB cDNA libraries were prepared through 5' RACE. TCRdb re-analyzed the 5' RACE reads; it lists each CDR3 protein once, without DNA. This sample's clone table lists 150,000 or so distinct CDR3 sequences. Germline V gene data show CDR1 as MGHRA and CDR2 as YSYEKL. The CDR3 consists of 14 residues. Definition of naive CD8+ T cells rested on a CD45RO-CCR7+CD27+CD95- profile. Specimen: naive CXCR3- CD8+ T cells from blood. Subset indicated: CD45RO-CCR7+CD27+CD95- naive CD8+ T cells lacking CXCR3 (TNR3-). This chain links TRBV4-1 with TRBJ2-1. This TCR was recovered from a human donor in good health. Some clones in this sample may be carry-over from other donors' samples. CDR3 sequence reads: CASSQASGYNEQFF.